These 22 T cell receptor beta chains came from one sample sequenced in a study of T cells in Graves' hyperthyroidism and ophthalmopathy. There were TCR beta CDR3 regions amplified from RNA transcripts. The TCR CDR3 first-round RT-PCR relied on the HTBI primer set. TCRdb re-analysed the multiplex PCR reads in MiXCR, keeping a single row per CDR3 protein. The table includes about 560,000 distinct CDR3 sequences, about a sixth detected once. The specimen sequenced was blood. The source is a woman aged 18-29 years with Graves' hyperthyroidism.

The J gene is TRBJ2-5, the V gene TRBV20-1, with D possibly being TRBD2 (7 bases). The V end was cut by 3 bases, the J end by 5 bases, with 10 bases between. The CDR3 consists of 12 residues. Germline CDR1 reads DFQATT; CDR2 reads SNEGSKA (reference sequence). CDR3 sequence (DNA): TGCAGTGCTAGGGGGGGGGCGGAGACCCAGTACTTC. This sequence encodes CSARGGAETQYF.

The genes are TRBV5-1 and TRBJ2-5; D gene uncertain. V gave up 5 bases and J gave up 2 bases, with 16 bases separating them. CDR1 and CDR2 (germline): SGHRS, YFSETQ. CDR3 length: 15 residues. CDR3 sequence: CASSLRPGYQETQYF. DNA of the CDR3: TGCGCCAGCAGTCTTAGGCCAGGCTATCAAGAGACCCAGTACTTC.

The CDR3, as DNA: TGTGCCAGCAGCTGGGACGGGACAGGGGGCGCCGAAGCTTTCTTT. This codes for CASSWDGTGGAEAFF. The J gene is TRBJ1-1, the V gene TRBV7-9; 12 nucleotides agree with TRBD1. The CDR3 spans 15 residues. Germline values: CDR1 SEHNR, CDR2 FQNEAQ (reference sequence). V shed 4 bases, J shed 8 bases, and the junction held 8 bases outside the gene matches. The full variable domain, its missing parts supplied by reference TRBV7-9 and TRBJ1-1, is DTGVSQNPRHKITKRGQNVTFRCDPISEHNRLYWYRQTLGQGPEFLTYFQNEAQLEKSRLLSDRFSAERPKGSFSTLEIQRTEQGDSAMYLCASSWDGTGGAEAFFGQGTRLTVV.

With respect to this clonotype: Just one base apart from a much larger clone, this may be a read error. The gene calls are TRBV2 and TRBJ2-7, with TRBD2 matching over 15 bases. The CDR3 runs 16 residues. CDR1 SNHLY and CDR2 FYNNEI come from the germline V gene. CDR3 in DNA: TGTGCCAGCAGCGGGACTAGCGGGGGGAACGTCTACGAGCTGTACTTC. Residues: CASSGTSGGNVYELYF.

The table lists this clonotype with a few counts. This sequence joins TRBV5-1 and TRBJ2-3; TRBD1 might be the D (5 bases). Germline V gives CDR1 SGHRS, CDR2 YFSETQ. The CDR3 runs to 15 residues. Trimming took off 0 bases at V and 4 bases at J, with 12 bases between the two ends. CDR3 sequence (DNA): TGCGCCAGCAGCTTGGTGGCAGGGTGGGCAGATACGCAGTATTTT. Its protein product is CASSLVAGWADTQYF.

This clonotype showed up many times. The J gene is TRBJ1-5, the V gene TRBV6-1; D gene unclear. Germline V lookup: CDR1 MNHNS, CDR2 SASEGT. The CDR3 loop spans 15 amino acids. The V end was cut by 5 bases, the J end by 5 bases, with 16 bases between. CDR3 DNA sequence: TGTGCCAGCAGTTACGCGCGGCAGCTAGATCAGCCCCAGCATTTT. Translation: CASSYARQLDQPQHF.

This clonotype was picked up a small number of times. The V gene is TRBV29-1, the J gene TRBJ2-7; D unclear. V lost 4 bases and J 0 bases, leaving 13 bases between the germline ends. CDR1 and CDR2 from the germline V gene are SQVTM and ANQGSEA. The CDR3 totals 14 residues. CDR3 residues: CSVAAGLSSYEQYF. The CDR3 DNA follows: TGCAGCGTTGCAGCCGGTTTAAGCTCCTACGAGCAGTACTTC.

The J gene is TRBJ1-2, the V gene TRBV4-1; D is uncertain. The germline CDR1 and CDR2 sequences are MGHRA and YSYEKL. V shed 2 bases and J shed 1 base, with 8 bases lying between them. This CDR3 has 14 residues. DNA of the CDR3: TGCGCCAGCAGCCAACTCTCGGGTAACTATGGCTACACCTTC. Translation gives CASSQLSGNYGYTF.

This chain links TRBV27 with TRBJ2-5, with 9 positions matching TRBD1. Germline-derived CDR1 and CDR2 are MNHEY and SMNVEV (reference sequence). The CDR3 spans 15 residues. The V segment lost 4 bases and the J segment 4 bases; nucleotides outside the gene matches: 7. CDR3 DNA: TGTGCCAGCAGTTCTCTTGGACAGGGGCTAGAGACCCAGTACTTC. Amino acid sequence: CASSSLGQGLETQYF.

The table lists this clonotype with many counts. The chain couples TRBV28 to TRBJ2-1; no clear D gene. CDR1 is MDHEN and CDR2 is SYDVKM in the germline V gene. Deletions cut 3 bases from V and 8 bases from J, with 5 bases between. CDR3 length: 11 amino acids. As DNA, the CDR3 is TGTGCCAGCAGTTTTTTTGATGAGCAGTTCTTC. As protein: CASSFFDEQFF.

J is TRBJ2-1 and V is TRBV24-1; D unresolved. The CDR3 extends over 15 amino acids. Germline lookup yields CDR1 KGHDR and CDR2 SFDVKD. With 0 bases removed from V and 9 bases from J, the gap between germline ends came to 14 bases. The DNA for the CDR3 is TGTGCCACCAGTGATTTGGAGGCCCGACGTGGTGAGCAGTTCTTC. Translating it yields CATSDLEARRGEQFF.

The genes are TRBV7-9 and TRBJ2-1, with 7 bases lining up with TRBD2. CDR3 length equals 16 residues. CDR1 SEHNR and CDR2 FQNEAQ come from the germline V gene (reference sequence). V was clipped by 11 bases and J by 2 bases; unmatched bases: 15. The CDR3 DNA follows: TGTGCCGGGACCCGACTGGGGGGGGATACCTACAATGAGCAGTTCTTC. Amino acids: CAGTRLGGDTYNEQFF.

The chain's CDR3 is CSAPIAGVGFF. In nucleotides, the CDR3 is TGCAGTGCCCCAATAGCGGGGGTAGGGTTCTTC. The gene calls are TRBV20-1 and TRBJ2-1; the match to TRBD2 covers 9 bases. CDR1 is DFQATT and CDR2 is SNEGSKA in the germline V gene (reference sequence). This CDR3 region has 11 residues. V shed 6 bases, J shed 15 bases, and the junction held 9 bases outside the gene matches.

This clonotype was detected many times. The rearrangement uses TRBV10-3 and TRBJ1-2, with TRBD1 matching 7 bases. The CDR3 consists of 17 residues. The germline gives CDR1 ENHRY, CDR2 SYGVKD. J gave up 0 bases and V 8 bases, and 15 bases lay outside the gene matches. CDR3 sequence reads: CAISQGETGRANYGYTF. The CDR3 bases are TGTGCCATCTCCCAGGGGGAAACGGGACGTGCTAACTATGGCTACACCTTC.

In this sample, this clonotype turned up many times. This rearrangement joins TRBV6-1 to TRBJ2-1; TRBD2 matches 10 bases. From germline, CDR1 is MNHNS and CDR2 SASEGT. The CDR3 sequence is 16 residues long. V was clipped by 5 bases and J by 6 bases; unmatched bases: 10. CDR3 DNA sequence: TGTGCCAGCAGTTCCACCCGACTAGCGGGTTTCAATGAGCAGTTCTTC. It translates to CASSSTRLAGFNEQFF.

This clonotype was counted at least ten times. V usage is TRBV6-2 or TRBV6-3 and J usage is TRBJ2-1, with no clear D. From germline, CDR1 is MNHEY and CDR2 SVGEGT. Trimming removed 2 bases from V and 5 bases from J, with 7 bases in between. The CDR3 covers 13 residues. The CDR3 protein is CASSYRTDNEQFF. The CDR3 nucleotides read TGTGCCAGCAGTTACCGAACTGACAATGAGCAGTTCTTC.

The genes are TRBV7-2 and TRBJ2-1, with 14 bases fitting TRBD2. This CDR3 spans 16 amino acids. Germline CDR1 and CDR2: SGHTA and FQGNSA. V dropped 5 bases and J dropped 7; count of bases not matched to a gene: 7. As DNA, the CDR3 is TGTGCCAGCAGCGCCGGACTAGCGGGAGGTGGTAATGAGCAGTTCTTC. This translates into CASSAGLAGGGNEQFF. Together with reference TRBV7-2 and TRBJ2-1, the CDR3 gives the full variable domain: GAGVSQSPSNKVTEKGKDVELRCDPISGHTALYWYRQSLGQGLEFLIYFQGNSAPDKSGLPSDRFSAERTGGSVSTLTIQRTQQEDSAVYLCASSAGLAGGGNEQFFGPGTRLTVL.

Ten or more counts support this clonotype. V is TRBV28 and J is TRBJ1-5, with 7 bases that match TRBD1. Looked up from germline, CDR1 is MDHEN and CDR2 is SYDVKM. This CDR3 has 16 residues. J was trimmed by 0 bases and V by 7 bases; bases with no gene match: 9. The CDR3 region is CASTRDSSYSNQPQHF. The CDR3 bases are TGTGCCAGCACCCGGGACAGCAGCTATAGCAATCAGCCCCAGCATTTT.

This clonotype occurred many times. V and J are TRBV28 and TRBJ2-3; TRBD2 might be the D (5 bases). V lost 5 bases and J lost 11, with 20 bases in between. Germline-derived CDR1 and CDR2 are MDHEN and SYDVKM. The length of the CDR3 is 14 residues. The chain's CDR3 is CASSPTVTPGRQYF. CDR3 in DNA: TGTGCCAGCAGTCCCACCGTTACGCCGGGGAGGCAGTATTTT. Drawing the rest from reference TRBV28 and TRBJ2-3, the complete variable domain is DVKVTQSSRYLVKRTGEKVFLECVQDMDHENMFWYRQDPGLGLRLIYFSYDVKMKEKGDIPEGYSVSREKKERFSLILESASTNQTSMYLCASSPTVTPGRQYFGPGTRLTVL.

At least ten counts were recorded for this clonotype. The chain recombines TRBV30 with TRBJ2-7, with 7 bases that match TRBD2. After removal of 2 bases from V and 2 bases from J, the junction contained 3 bases not matched to a gene. This CDR3 contains 13 residues. Looked up from germline, CDR1 is GTSNPN and CDR2 is SVGIG (reference sequence). The DNA for the CDR3 is TGTGCCTGGAGTCCTAGCGGACCCTACGAGCAGTACTTC. Its protein product is CAWSPSGPYEQYF. The complete variable domain, with remaining parts taken from reference TRBV30 and TRBJ2-7, reads SQTIHQWPATLVQPVGSPLSLECTVEGTSNPNLYWYRQAAGRGLQLLFYSVGIGQISSEVPQNLSASRPQDRQFILSSKKLLLSDSGFYLCAWSPSGPYEQYFGPGTRLTVT.

This clonotype was seen repeatedly, ten times or more. The rearrangement uses TRBV27 and TRBJ2-3; 9 nucleotides align to TRBD1. The CDR3 totals 13 residues. Trimming cost V 8 bases and J 4 bases; bases outside gene matches: 4. CDR1 and CDR2 from the germline V gene are MNHEY and SMNVEV (reference sequence). The CDR3 here is CASGRQGADTQYF. The CDR3 DNA follows: TGTGCCAGCGGAAGACAGGGGGCAGATACGCAGTATTTT.

V and J are TRBV27 and TRBJ1-2; 8 bases map to TRBD1. V gave up 0 bases and J gave up 11 bases; unmatched junction bases: 5. Germline CDR1 is MNHEY and CDR2 is SMNVEV (reference sequence). CDR3 length equals 13 residues. Here the CDR3 reads CASSLSGTGLYTF. The DNA of the CDR3 is TGTGCCAGCAGTTTATCGGGGACAGGCCTTTACACCTTC.